One and the same sample provided the 21 T cell receptor beta chains below, sequenced in a study of T cell repertoires in cytomegalovirus infection. TCRdb passed the reads through MiXCR, listing each CDR3 protein once. This table has over 150,000 distinct CDR3 sequences, approximately 19% appearing once. The specimen sequenced was PBMCs. The source is a human donor in good health (CMV status not recorded). Some clones in this sample may be carry-over from other donors' samples.

V is TRBV28 and J is TRBJ1-1, with D possibly matching TRBD1 (5 bases). V was shortened by 2 bases and J by 7 bases, with 8 bases between the two germline ends. CDR3 length equals 12 residues. Germline CDR1 MDHEN, CDR2 SYDVKM. CDR3 coding DNA: TGTGCCAGCAGTTTAAGGACACGTGAAGCTTTCTTT. Protein product: CASSLRTREAFF.

The chain uses TRBV25-1 and TRBJ2-2; D remains unclear. CDR3 size: 15 residues. Germline-derived CDR1 and CDR2 are MGHDK and SYGVNS. The ends were cut back, 6 bases at V and 2 bases at J, with 13 bases in the middle. CDR3 amino acids: CASSPRQVNTGELFF. The DNA for the CDR3 is TGTGCCAGCAGCCCCAGACAAGTCAACACCGGGGAGCTGTTTTTT.

This clonotype has just a few counts. This sequence joins TRBV6-5 and TRBJ2-2; tentative D call: TRBD1 (6 bases). Germline CDR1 reads MNHEY; CDR2 reads SVGAGI. This CDR3 has 16 amino acids. V was shortened by 7 bases and J by 0 bases, with 15 bases between the two germline ends. CDR3 in amino acids: CASKEGGIPNTGELFF. CDR3 in DNA: TGTGCCAGCAAGGAAGGGGGTATCCCGAACACCGGGGAGCTGTTTTTT.

This clonotype was counted a few times. J is TRBJ1-1 and V is TRBV11-2, with 8 bases that match TRBD1. The CDR3 covers 14 residues. Germline V lookup: CDR1 SGHAT, CDR2 FQNNGV. J gave up 3 bases and V 4 bases, and 4 bases lay outside the gene matches. The CDR3 spells CASSWQGADTEAFF. The CDR3 nucleotides are TGTGCCAGCAGCTGGCAGGGGGCTGACACTGAAGCTTTCTTT.

This clonotype occurred a few times. The chain has TRBV7-8 and TRBJ1-2, with D hard to call. Trimming shortened V by 2 bases and J by 6 bases, and 10 bases separated the two germline ends. Germline V gene sequence: CDR1 SGHVS, CDR2 FQNEAQ. The CDR3 has 13 residues. CDR3 DNA: TGTGCCAGCAGCTTACATTGGGCTGATGGCTACACCTTC. It is translated as CASSLHWADGYTF.

The rearrangement joins TRBV7-3 to TRBJ1-4; 9 nucleotides line up with TRBD1. The CDR3 is 15 amino acids. The germline CDR1 and CDR2 sequences are SGHTA and FQGTGA. The V and J ends lost 5 bases and 5 bases, in that order; junction bases with no gene match: 6. Here the CDR3 reads CASSPPTGGNEKLFF. The DNA of the CDR3 is TGTGCCAGCAGCCCACCGACAGGGGGAAATGAAAAACTGTTTTTT.

A few counts support this clonotype. The V call is TRBV7-9, the J call TRBJ2-2; tentative D call: TRBD2 (5 bases). Trimming took off 3 bases at V and 4 bases at J, with 9 bases between the two ends. Germline assignment: CDR1 SEHNR and CDR2 FQNEAQ (reference sequence). The CDR3 extends over 14 amino acids. CDR3 region: CASSFSSPTGELFF. CDR3 DNA sequence: TGTGCCAGCAGCTTCTCTAGCCCCACCGGGGAGCTGTTTTTT.

V is TRBV29-1 and J is TRBJ1-1; D is unresolved. This CDR3 spans 14 amino acids. Germline CDR1 SQVTM, CDR2 ANQGSEA. V was cut by 2 bases and J by 0 bases, with 10 bases left in between. The CDR3 bases are TGCAGCGTTGAAAAAGGACTCATGAACACTGAAGCTTTCTTT. It codes for CSVEKGLMNTEAFF.

The sample holds many counts of this clonotype. The V gene is TRBV4-3, the J gene TRBJ2-7, with D uncertain. The CDR3 runs to 14 residues. From germline, CDR1 is LGHNA and CDR2 YSLEER. V was shortened by 0 bases and J by 3 bases, with 9 bases between the two germline ends. CDR3 bases: TGCGCCAGCAGCCAAGATAGAAAAAACTACGAGCAGTACTTC. Translated: CASSQDRKNYEQYF.

Only a few counts were recorded for this clonotype. This chain joins TRBV5-4 and TRBJ2-3, with D unresolved. Trimming shortened V by 0 bases and J by 0 bases, and 8 bases separated the two germline ends. CDR1 is SGHNT, CDR2 YYREEE, per germline (reference sequence). This CDR3 contains 15 residues. As DNA, the CDR3 is TGTGCCAGCAGCTTGGCTGCCTCTAGCACAGATACGCAGTATTTT. Its translation is CASSLAASSTDTQYF.

Turning to this clonotype: Since a much larger clone is just one base distant, this may be a read error. The V gene is TRBV7-2, the J gene TRBJ2-7; D might be TRBD2 (6 bases). The germline V gene has CDR1 SGHTA and CDR2 FQGNSA. The CDR3 extends over 15 amino acids. The germline V and J ends were trimmed by 0 bases and 6 bases, with 15 bases remaining between them. CDR3 amino acids: CASSLAAGRGCEQYF. In DNA form, the CDR3 reads TGTGCCAGCAGCTTAGCGGCGGGACGTGGATGCGAGCAGTACTTC.

This clonotype has a count of ten or more. V and J are TRBV12-3 or TRBV12-4 and TRBJ2-1, with 11 nucleotides matching TRBD2. The length of the CDR3 is 16 residues. Trimming cost V 5 bases and J 7 bases; bases outside gene matches: 10. This chain's CDR3 is CASSTVAGGGRNEQFF. The CDR3 region has the DNA TGTGCCAGCAGTACCGTAGCGGGGGGGGGAAGGAATGAGCAGTTCTTC.

Comments on this clonotype: One junction end disagrees with the germline gene, perhaps due to a read error. V is TRBV6-6 and J is TRBJ2-2; D gene unclear. CDR3 length equals 13 residues. Germline assignment: CDR1 MNHNY and CDR2 SVGAGI (reference sequence). In DNA, the CDR3 is TGTGCCAGCAGTTCTCAGCACACCTGGGAGCTGTTTTTT. Translated, it gives CASSSQHTWELFF.

This rearrangement joins TRBV4-1 to TRBJ2-7; D assignment may be TRBD1 or TRBD2 (5 bases each). The V gene's germline CDR1 is MGHRA and CDR2 YSYEKL. The V end lost 5 bases, the J end lost 3 bases, and 17 bases lay between the germline ends. This CDR3 spans 15 amino acids. As DNA, the CDR3 is TGCGCCAGCAGCACCGGGGTTACAGGACGCTACGAGCAGTACTTC. This sequence encodes CASSTGVTGRYEQYF.

With respect to this clonotype: A much larger clonotype is one base distant, so this may be a read error. The chain employs TRBV7-2 and TRBJ2-5; 12 bases match TRBD2. From germline, CDR1 is SGHTA and CDR2 FQGNSA. The V gene end was trimmed by 6 bases and the J gene end by 2 bases; junction bases not matched to a gene: 10. The CDR3 is made up of 17 amino acids. The CDR3 nucleotides read TGTGCCAGCAGGCCTAACTCACTAGCGGGGGGACAAGAGACCCAGTACTTC. Its translation is CASRPNSLAGGQETQYF.

The rearrangement links TRBV6-4 to TRBJ2-3, with 8 bases identical to TRBD1. The length of the CDR3 is 13 residues. Germline CDR1 is MRHNA and CDR2 is SNTAGT. V was clipped by 11 bases and J by 6 bases; unmatched bases: 10. DNA for the CDR3: TGTGCCGGAAAGACAGGGGATGGGGATACGCAGTATTTT. As protein: CAGKTGDGDTQYF.

This clonotype was seen repeatedly, ten times or more. The chain recombines TRBV7-2 with TRBJ2-3; D is perhaps TRBD1 (6 bases). With 0 bases removed from V and 5 bases from J, the gap between germline ends came to 15 bases. This CDR3 comprises 16 residues. Germline V gene lookup returns CDR1 SGHTA and CDR2 FQGNSA. DNA for the CDR3: TGTGCCAGCAGCTTAGCGACCCCCGGACAGCTAGATACGCAGTATTTT. Its translation: CASSLATPGQLDTQYF.

This clonotype was seen at least ten times. V gene TRBV5-4 combines with J gene TRBJ2-1, with 9 bases fitting TRBD1. Unmatched junction bases numbered 6, after V lost 1 base and J lost 7 bases. The CDR3 is 15 residues long. CDR1 and CDR2 from the germline V gene are SGHNT and YYREEE (reference sequence). The CDR3 reads CASSLRGQGHNEQFF. The CDR3 coding sequence is TGTGCCAGCAGCTTGAGGGGACAGGGACATAATGAGCAGTTCTTC.

This clonotype was seen only a few times. V gene TRBV3-1 combines with J gene TRBJ2-2; D gene uncertain. The CDR3 has 14 residues. Germline CDR1 LGHDT, CDR2 YNNKEL (reference sequence). V was cut by 4 bases and J by 5 bases, with 11 bases left in between. CDR3: CASSPSTPTGELFF. DNA of the CDR3: TGTGCCAGCAGCCCGTCGACACCGACCGGGGAGCTGTTTTTT.

This clonotype has more than one count but fewer than ten. The J gene is TRBJ2-4, the V gene TRBV4-1; D gene uncertain. Germline V lookup: CDR1 MGHRA, CDR2 YSYEKL. This CDR3 is built from 12 residues. Trimming cost V 4 bases and J 9 bases, with 10 bases left between them. The CDR3 nucleotides read TGCGCCAGCAGCCCCGACGGTGTCATTCAGTACTTC. Translated: CASSPDGVIQYF.

V usage is TRBV6-5 and J usage is TRBJ2-6; D gene uncertain. The CDR3 contains 15 residues. V lost 1 base and J lost 4, with 8 bases in between. Germline loops: CDR1 MNHEY, CDR2 SVGAGI. The CDR3: CASSYFQSGANVLTF. The CDR3 DNA is TGTGCCAGCAGTTACTTCCAATCCGGGGCCAACGTCCTGACTTTC.